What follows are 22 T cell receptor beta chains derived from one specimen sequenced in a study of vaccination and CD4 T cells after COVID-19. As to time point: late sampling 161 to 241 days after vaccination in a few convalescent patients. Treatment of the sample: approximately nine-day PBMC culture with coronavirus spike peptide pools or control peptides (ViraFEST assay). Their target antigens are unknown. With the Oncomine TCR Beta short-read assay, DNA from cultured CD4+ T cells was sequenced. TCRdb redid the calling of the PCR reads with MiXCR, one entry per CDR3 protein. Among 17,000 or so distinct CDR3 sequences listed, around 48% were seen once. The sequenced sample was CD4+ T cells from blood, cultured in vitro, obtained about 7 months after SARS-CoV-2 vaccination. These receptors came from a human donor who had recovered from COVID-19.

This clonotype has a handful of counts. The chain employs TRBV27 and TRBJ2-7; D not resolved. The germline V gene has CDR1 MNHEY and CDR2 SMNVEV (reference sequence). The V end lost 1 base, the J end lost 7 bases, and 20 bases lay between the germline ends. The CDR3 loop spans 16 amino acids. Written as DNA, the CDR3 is TGTGCCAGCAGTTTATTCGTTTCCAGGCCCCTAGGGGAGCAGTACTTC. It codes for CASSLFVSRPLGEQYF.

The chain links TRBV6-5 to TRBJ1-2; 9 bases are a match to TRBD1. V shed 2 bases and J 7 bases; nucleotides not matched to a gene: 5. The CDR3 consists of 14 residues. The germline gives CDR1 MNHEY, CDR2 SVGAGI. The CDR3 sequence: CASSYTQGAGGYTF. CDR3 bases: TGTGCCAGCAGTTACACACAGGGGGCGGGTGGCTACACCTTC.

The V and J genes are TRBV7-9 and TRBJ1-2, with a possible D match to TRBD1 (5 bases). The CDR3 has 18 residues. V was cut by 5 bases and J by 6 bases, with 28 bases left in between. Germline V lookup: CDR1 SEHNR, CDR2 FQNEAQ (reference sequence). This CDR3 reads CASSRLQPHLQEIHGYTF. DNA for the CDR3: TGTGCCAGCAGCAGACTCCAGCCCCATCTACAGGAAATCCATGGCTACACCTTC. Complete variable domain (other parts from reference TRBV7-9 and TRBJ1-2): DTGVSQNPRHKITKRGQNVTFRCDPISEHNRLYWYRQTLGQGPEFLTYFQNEAQLEKSRLLSDRFSAERPKGSFSTLEIQRTEQGDSAMYLCASSRLQPHLQEIHGYTFGSGTRLTVV.

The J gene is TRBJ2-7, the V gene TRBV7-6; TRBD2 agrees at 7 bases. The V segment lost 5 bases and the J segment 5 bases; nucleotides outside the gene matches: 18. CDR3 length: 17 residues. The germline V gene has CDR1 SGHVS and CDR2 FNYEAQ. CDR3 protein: CASSPLWARGSSNEQYF. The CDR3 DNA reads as TGTGCCAGCAGCCCACTTTGGGCGCGCGGGAGTTCAAACGAGCAGTACTTC.

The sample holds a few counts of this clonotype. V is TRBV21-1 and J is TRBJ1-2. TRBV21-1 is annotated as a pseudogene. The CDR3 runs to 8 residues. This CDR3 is CASSINTF. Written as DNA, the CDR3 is TGTGCCAGCAGCATCAACACCTTC.

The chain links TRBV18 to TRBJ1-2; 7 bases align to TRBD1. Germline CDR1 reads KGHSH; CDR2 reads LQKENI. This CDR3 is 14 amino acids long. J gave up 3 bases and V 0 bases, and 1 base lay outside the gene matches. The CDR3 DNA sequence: TGTGCCAGCTCACCACCCGGGACAGACTATGGCTACACCTTC. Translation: CASSPPGTDYGYTF. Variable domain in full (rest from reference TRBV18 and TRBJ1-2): NAGVMQNPRHLVRRRGQEARLRCSPMKGHSHVYWYRQLPEEGLKFMVYLQKENIIDESGMPKERFSAEFPKEGPSILRIQQVVRGDSAAYFCASSPPGTDYGYTFGSGTRLTVV.

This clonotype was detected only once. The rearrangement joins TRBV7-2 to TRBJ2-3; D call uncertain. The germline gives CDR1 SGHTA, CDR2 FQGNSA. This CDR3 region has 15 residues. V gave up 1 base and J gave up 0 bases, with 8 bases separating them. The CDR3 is CASSLVVGSTDTQYF. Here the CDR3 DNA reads TGTGCCAGCAGCTTAGTCGTGGGTAGCACAGATACGCAGTATTTT.

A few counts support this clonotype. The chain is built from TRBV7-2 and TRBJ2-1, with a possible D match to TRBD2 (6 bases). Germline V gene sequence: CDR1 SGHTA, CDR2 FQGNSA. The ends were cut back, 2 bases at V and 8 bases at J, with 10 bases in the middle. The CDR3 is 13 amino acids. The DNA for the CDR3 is TGTGCCAGCAGCTTACTGCGGGGCCATGAGCAGTTCTTC. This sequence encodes CASSLLRGHEQFF. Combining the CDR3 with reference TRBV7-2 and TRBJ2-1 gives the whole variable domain GAGVSQSPSNKVTEKGKDVELRCDPISGHTALYWYRQSLGQGLEFLIYFQGNSAPDKSGLPSDRFSAERTGGSVSTLTIQRTQQEDSAVYLCASSLLRGHEQFFGPGTRLTVL.

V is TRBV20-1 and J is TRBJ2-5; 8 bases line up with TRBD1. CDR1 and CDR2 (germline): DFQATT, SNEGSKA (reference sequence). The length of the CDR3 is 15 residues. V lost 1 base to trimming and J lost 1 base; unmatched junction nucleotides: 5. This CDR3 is CSARASTGGQETQYF. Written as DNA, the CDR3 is TGCAGTGCTAGAGCGTCCACAGGGGGCCAAGAGACCCAGTACTTC.

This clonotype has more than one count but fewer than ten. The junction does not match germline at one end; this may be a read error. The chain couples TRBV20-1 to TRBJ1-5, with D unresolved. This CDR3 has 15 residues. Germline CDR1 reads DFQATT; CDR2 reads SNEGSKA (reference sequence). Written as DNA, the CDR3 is TGCAGTGCTCGAGAAAGCAGGTATCCGGATCAGCCCCAGCATTTT. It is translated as CSARESRYPDQPQHF.

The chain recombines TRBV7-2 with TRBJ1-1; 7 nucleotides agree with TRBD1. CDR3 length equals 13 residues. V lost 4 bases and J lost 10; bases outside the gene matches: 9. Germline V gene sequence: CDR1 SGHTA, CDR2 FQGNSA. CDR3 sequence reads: CASSSRQGLLAFF. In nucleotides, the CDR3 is TGTGCCAGCAGCTCACGACAGGGCCTATTAGCTTTCTTT.

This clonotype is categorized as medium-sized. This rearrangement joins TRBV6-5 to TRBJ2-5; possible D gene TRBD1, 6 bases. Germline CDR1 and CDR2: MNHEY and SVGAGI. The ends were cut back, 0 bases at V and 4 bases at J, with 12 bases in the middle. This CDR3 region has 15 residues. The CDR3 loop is CASSYSTGNRETQYF. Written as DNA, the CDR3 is TGTGCCAGCAGTTACTCAACAGGGAACCGAGAGACCCAGTACTTC.

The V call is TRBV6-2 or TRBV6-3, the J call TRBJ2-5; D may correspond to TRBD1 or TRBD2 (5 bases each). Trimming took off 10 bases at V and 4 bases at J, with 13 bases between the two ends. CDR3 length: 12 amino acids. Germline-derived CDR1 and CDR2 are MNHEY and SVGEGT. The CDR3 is CAISGAGETQYF. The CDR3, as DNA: TGTGCCATCTCCGGGGCCGGAGAGACCCAGTACTTC.

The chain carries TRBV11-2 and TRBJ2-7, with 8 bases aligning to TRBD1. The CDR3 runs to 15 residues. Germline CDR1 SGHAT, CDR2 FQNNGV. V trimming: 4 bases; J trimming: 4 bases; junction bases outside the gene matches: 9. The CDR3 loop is CASSSYRGQAYEQYF. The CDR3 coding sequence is TGTGCCAGCAGCTCCTACAGGGGACAGGCTTACGAGCAGTACTTC.

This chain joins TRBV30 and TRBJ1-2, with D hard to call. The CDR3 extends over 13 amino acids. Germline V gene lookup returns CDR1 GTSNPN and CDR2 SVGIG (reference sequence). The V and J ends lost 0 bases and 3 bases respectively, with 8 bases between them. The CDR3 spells CAWSVIEYYGYTF. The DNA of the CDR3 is TGTGCCTGGAGTGTGATCGAGTACTATGGCTACACCTTC.

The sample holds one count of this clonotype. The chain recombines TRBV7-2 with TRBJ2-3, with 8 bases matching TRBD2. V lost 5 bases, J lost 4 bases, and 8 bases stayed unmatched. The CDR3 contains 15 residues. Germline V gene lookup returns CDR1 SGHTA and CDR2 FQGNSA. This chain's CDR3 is CASSPAGEYADTQYF. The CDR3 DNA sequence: TGTGCCAGCAGCCCAGCGGGGGAGTATGCAGATACGCAGTATTTT.

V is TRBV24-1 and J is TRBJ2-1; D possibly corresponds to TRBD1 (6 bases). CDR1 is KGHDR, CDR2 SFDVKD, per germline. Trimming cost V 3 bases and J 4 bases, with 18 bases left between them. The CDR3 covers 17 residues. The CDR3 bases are TGTGCCACCAGTGATGCGAACAGGGCTGGGGATTACAATGAGCAGTTCTTC. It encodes CATSDANRAGDYNEQFF.

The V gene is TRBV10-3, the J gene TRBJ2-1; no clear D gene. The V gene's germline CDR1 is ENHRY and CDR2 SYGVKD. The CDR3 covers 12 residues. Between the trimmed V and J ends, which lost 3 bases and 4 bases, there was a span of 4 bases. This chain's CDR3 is CAISDRYNEQFF. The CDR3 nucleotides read TGTGCCATCAGTGATCGTTACAATGAGCAGTTCTTC.

The CDR3 DNA is TGTGCCAGCAGGGAGGGTGTGAGCAATCAGCCCCAGCATTTT. Residues: CASREGVSNQPQHF. V and J are TRBV28 and TRBJ1-5; D not resolved. Germline assignment: CDR1 MDHEN and CDR2 SYDVKM. V was shortened by 6 bases and J by 1 base, with 10 bases between the two germline ends. The CDR3 sequence is 14 residues long.

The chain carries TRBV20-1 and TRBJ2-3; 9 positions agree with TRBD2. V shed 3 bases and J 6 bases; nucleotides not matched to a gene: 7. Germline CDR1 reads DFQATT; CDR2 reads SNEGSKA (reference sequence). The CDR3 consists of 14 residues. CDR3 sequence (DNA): TGCAGTGCTAGGACAGCGGGGGGTGCTGATACGCAGTATTTT. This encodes CSARTAGGADTQYF.

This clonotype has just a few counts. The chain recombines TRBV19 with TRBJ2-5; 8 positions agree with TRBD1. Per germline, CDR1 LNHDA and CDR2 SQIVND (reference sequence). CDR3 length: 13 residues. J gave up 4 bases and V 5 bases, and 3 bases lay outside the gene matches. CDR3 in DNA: TGTGCCAGTAGTGTAGGGACAGGAGAGACCCAGTACTTC. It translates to CASSVGTGETQYF. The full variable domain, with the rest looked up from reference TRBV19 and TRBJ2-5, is DGGITQSPKYLFRKEGQNVTLSCEQNLNHDAMYWYRQDPGQGLRLIYYSQIVNDFQKGDIAEGYSVSREKKESFPLTVTSAQKNPTAFYLCASSVGTGETQYFGPGTRLLVL.

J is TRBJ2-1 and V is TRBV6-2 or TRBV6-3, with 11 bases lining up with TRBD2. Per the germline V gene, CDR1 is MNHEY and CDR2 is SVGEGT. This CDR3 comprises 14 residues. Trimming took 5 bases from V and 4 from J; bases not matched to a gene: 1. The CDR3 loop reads CASSRLAGYNEQFF. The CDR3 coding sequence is TGTGCCAGCAGTCGACTAGCGGGATACAATGAGCAGTTCTTC.